This TCR beta chain derives from a study of blood T cells in healthy people across ages. Unmatched junction bases numbered 5, after V lost 6 bases and J lost 6 bases. Germline V gives CDR1 MNHNY, CDR2 SVGAGI (reference sequence). This CDR3 region has 15 residues. Combining a sample-barcoded 5' primer with a J-beta primer mix, a second PCR ran for roughly 7 to 12 cycles. TCRdb reanalysed the 5' RACE reads using MiXCR and keeps one entry per CDR3 protein. The sample lists 1.5 million to 1.9 million distinct CDR3 sequences; 42% were seen once. The clonotype comes from a woman aged 18 to 35 in good health. The sequencing input was blood. This chain uses TRBV6-6 with TRBJ2-1; 13 bases line up with TRBD2. The chain's CDR3 is CASRPTSGGGNEQFF. DNA of the CDR3: TGTGCCAGCAGGCCTACTAGCGGGGGGGGCAATGAGCAGTTCTTC.